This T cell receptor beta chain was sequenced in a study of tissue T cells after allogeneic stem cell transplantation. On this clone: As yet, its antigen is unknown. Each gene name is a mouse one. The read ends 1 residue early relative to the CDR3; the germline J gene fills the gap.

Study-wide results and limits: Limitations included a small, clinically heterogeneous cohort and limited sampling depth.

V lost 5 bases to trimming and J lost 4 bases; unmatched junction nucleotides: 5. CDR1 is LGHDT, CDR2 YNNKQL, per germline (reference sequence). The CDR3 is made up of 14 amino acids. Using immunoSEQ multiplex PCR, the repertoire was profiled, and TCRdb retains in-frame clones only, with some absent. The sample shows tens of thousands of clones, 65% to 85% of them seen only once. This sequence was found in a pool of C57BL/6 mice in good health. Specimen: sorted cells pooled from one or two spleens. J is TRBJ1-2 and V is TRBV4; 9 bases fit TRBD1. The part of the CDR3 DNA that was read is TGTGCCAGCAGCATACAGGGGGCGGGCTCCGACTACACC. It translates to CASSIQGAGSDYT. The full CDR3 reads CASSIQGAGSDYTF.